These T cell receptor beta chains were read from a single sample in a study of glioma-infiltrating T cells after dendritic cell vaccination. Using immunoSEQ multiplex PCR, the repertoire was profiled, and TCRdb retains in-frame clones only, with some absent. The sample has just over 95,000 clones, roughly three quarters seen once. The input for sequencing was blood, taken before dendritic cell vaccination. The receptors originated from a human donor with glioblastoma. Each CDR3 is given without its conserved first and last residue.

V gene	J gene	CDR3 protein
TRBV5-1	TRBJ2-7	ASSFYGGLENEQY
TRBV19	TRBJ2-7	ASSIVWGQGSANEQY
TRBV6-5	TRBJ2-7	ASRQTSGIYEQY
TRBV10-3	TRBJ1-2	AISESGQRRNGYT
TRBV7-9	TRBJ2-5	ASSWRVGKAGTQY
TRBV19	TRBJ2-7	ATKQGASYEQY
TRBV9	TRBJ2-1	ASSPRDRGNNEQF
TRBV30	TRBJ1-2	AWSKGAGFYGYT
TRBV11-2	TRBJ1-1	ASSLEASEAF
TRBV2	TRBJ2-1	ASSEGTSIYEQF
TRBV10-3	TRBJ1-5	AISDRYDQPQH
TRBV5-1	TRBJ2-1	ASSWLAPSNEQF
TRBV28	TRBJ2-7	ASSGTDNLIYEQY
TRBV5-6	TRBJ1-6	ASSFFLDSSYNSPLH
TRBV9	TRBJ2-4	ASSVGDRAYKNIQY
TRBV6-5	TRBJ1-1	ASSDTVMMTEAF
TRBV5-4	TRBJ1-2	ASSLEATKVNYGYT
TRBV10-3	TRBJ2-2	AISELGGRGSGELF
TRBV19	TRBJ1-5	ASSIVNSNQPQH
TRBV10-3	TRBJ1-1	AISDVTRGRTEAF
TRBV19	TRBJ1-5	AAQRTGWSNQPQH
TRBV6-6	TRBJ2-3	ASRRQAISTDTQY
TRBV5-1	TRBJ2-7	ASSAVQTNRVGIEQY
TRBV28	TRBJ2-1	ASSSGTSGRTYKQF
TRBV30	TRBJ2-3	AWGTDTDTQY
TRBV19	TRBJ2-6	ASSRGTGDNVLT
TRBV28	TRBJ1-1	ASRGRPEAF
TRBV5-1	TRBJ2-6	ASSSGLAGGGANVLT
TRBV5-1	TRBJ2-1	ASSPGTAGDEQF